One and the same sample provided the 14 T cell receptor beta chains below, sequenced in a study of identical twins. TCRdb fed the 5' RACE reads into MiXCR, producing one record per CDR3 protein. The sample records 250,000 to 350,000 distinct CDR3 sequences, approximately 8.5% being singletons. The same specimen was also included in a second study, on yellow fever vaccine responses in identical twins.

The sequenced material came from memory (CD45RO+) T cells sorted from blood. These receptor sequences come from a woman younger than 35 in good health.

This clonotype was seen more than once but under ten times. This CDR3 is CASSRDSYSGNTIYF. The CDR3 nucleotides are TGTGCCAGCAGTCGGGACAGTTACTCTGGAAACACCATATATTTT. This rearrangement joins TRBV12-3 or TRBV12-4 to TRBJ1-3; 7 bases align to TRBD1. J gave up 0 bases and V 5 bases, and 4 bases lay outside the gene matches. The CDR3 totals 15 residues.

The rearrangement links TRBV28 to TRBJ2-2; D call uncertain. The germline gives CDR1 MDHEN, CDR2 SYDVKM. CDR3 length equals 17 residues. V lost 4 bases, J lost 4 bases, and 19 bases lay in between. CDR3 sequence reads: CASSSSRSRISTGELFF. The DNA of the CDR3 is TGTGCCAGCAGTTCCTCGAGATCCCGGATTAGCACCGGGGAGCTGTTTTTT.

This clonotype occurred many times. The junction does not match germline at one end; this may be a read error. This sequence joins TRBV25-1 and TRBJ1-2; the match to TRBD1 covers 11 bases. This CDR3 region has 14 residues. Germline loops: CDR1 MGHDK, CDR2 SYGVNS. CDR3: CASNEGQGASGYTF. In nucleotides, the CDR3 is TGTGCCAGCAATGAAGGACAGGGGGCGAGTGGCTACACCTTC.

There are a few counts of this clonotype. This rearrangement joins TRBV9 to TRBJ2-3; maybe TRBD2 (5 bases). The V gene's germline CDR1 is SGDLS and CDR2 YYNGEE. V was pared by 0 bases and J by 5 bases, with 13 bases between. There are 15 residues in the CDR3. For the CDR3, the DNA is TGTGCCAGCAGCGTAGCGGGGAACTTCGGAGATACGCAGTATTTT. Encoded protein: CASSVAGNFGDTQYF.

The table lists this clonotype with a few counts. V gene TRBV6-1 combines with J gene TRBJ1-4; D might be TRBD1 (5 bases). Germline CDR1 MNHNS, CDR2 SASEGT. Deletions cut 7 bases from V and 8 bases from J, with 20 bases between. This CDR3 contains 15 residues. CDR3 protein: CASNGDGTSGEKLFF. The CDR3 coding sequence is TGTGCCAGCAACGGGGACGGAACCTCGGGCGAAAAACTGTTTTTT.

In this sample, this clonotype turned up many times. This rearrangement joins TRBV12-3 or TRBV12-4 to TRBJ2-3; unclear D gene. Trimming pared 4 bases from V and 6 bases from J, leaving 8 bases between. The CDR3 runs 12 residues. The CDR3 protein is CASSSVVDTQYF. CDR3 sequence (DNA): TGTGCCAGCAGTTCAGTGGTGGATACGCAGTATTTT.

The rearrangement uses TRBV20-1 and TRBJ2-7; D is undetermined. Germline assignment: CDR1 DFQATT and CDR2 SNEGSKA (reference sequence). The CDR3 sequence is 11 residues long. Trimming left V 4 bases short and J 5 bases short, with 9 bases between. The CDR3 nucleotides are TGCAGTGCTACAACCCTCCACGAGCAGTACTTC. Translation: CSATTLHEQYF.

In this sample, this clonotype turned up a few times. This rearrangement joins TRBV10-3 to TRBJ1-1; D unclear. The CDR3 extends over 14 amino acids. Trimming took off 11 bases at V and 1 base at J, with 17 bases between the two ends. CDR1 is ENHRY, CDR2 SYGVKD, per germline. This CDR3 is CASCSGGENTEAFF. DNA for the CDR3: TGTGCCTCGTGTTCGGGAGGAGAGAACACTGAAGCTTTCTTT.

V is TRBV5-1 and J is TRBJ2-5, with a possible D match to TRBD2 (6 bases). This CDR3 contains 15 residues. CDR1 and CDR2 from the germline V gene are SGHRS and YFSETQ. Trimming pared 0 bases from V and 4 bases from J, leaving 13 bases between. This chain's CDR3 is CASSLAAEGRETQYF. The CDR3 coding sequence is TGCGCCAGCAGCTTGGCAGCGGAGGGGAGAGAGACCCAGTACTTC. Drawing the rest from reference TRBV5-1 and TRBJ2-5, the complete variable domain is KAGVTQTPRYLIKTRGQQVTLSCSPISGHRSVSWYQQTPGQGLQFLFEYFSETQRNKGNFPGRFSGRQFSNSRSEMNVSTLELGDSALYLCASSLAAEGRETQYFGPGTRLLVL.

This clonotype was observed many times. This chain links TRBV5-1 with TRBJ2-5, with D uncertain. The V gene's germline CDR1 is SGHRS and CDR2 YFSETQ. V was cut by 3 bases and J by 0 bases, with 15 bases left in between. The CDR3 extends over 16 amino acids. CDR3 region: CASSSTRGKYQETQYF. The CDR3 DNA reads TGCGCCAGCAGCTCAACAAGAGGAAAGTACCAAGAGACCCAGTACTTC.

This clonotype has just a few counts. The V and J genes are TRBV20-1 and TRBJ1-6, with 9 bases identical to TRBD1. The germline CDR1 and CDR2 sequences are DFQATT and SNEGSKA (reference sequence). J gave up 8 bases and V 2 bases, and 4 bases lay outside the gene matches. This CDR3 has 14 amino acids. CDR3 in amino acids: CSARTGTGYSPLHF. The CDR3 nucleotides are TGCAGTGCTAGAACCGGGACAGGGTATTCACCCCTCCACTTT.

This clonotype was detected ten times or more. V usage is TRBV5-1 and J usage is TRBJ2-5; no reliable D call. The CDR3 is made up of 14 amino acids. Per germline, CDR1 SGHRS and CDR2 YFSETQ. Between the trimmed V and J ends, which lost 0 bases and 5 bases, there was a span of 11 bases. The CDR3 is CASSLVTPGETQYF. CDR3 nucleotide sequence: TGCGCCAGCAGCTTGGTAACCCCTGGGGAGACCCAGTACTTC. Supplemented by reference TRBV5-1 and TRBJ2-5, the full variable domain reads KAGVTQTPRYLIKTRGQQVTLSCSPISGHRSVSWYQQTPGQGLQFLFEYFSETQRNKGNFPGRFSGRQFSNSRSEMNVSTLELGDSALYLCASSLVTPGETQYFGPGTRLLVL.

In DNA, the CDR3 is TGTGCCAGCAGCCCTTCTGACAGGGGTGTTAGTGAAAAACTGTTTTTT. The encoded protein is CASSPSDRGVSEKLFF. The chain employs TRBV3-1 and TRBJ1-4, with TRBD1 matching over 8 bases. Germline CDR1 and CDR2: LGHDT and YNNKEL (reference sequence). The CDR3 has 16 amino acids. V trimming: 4 bases; J trimming: 7 bases; junction bases outside the gene matches: 11.

The chain carries TRBV3-1 and TRBJ2-1; 8 nucleotides match TRBD1. This CDR3 has 17 residues. Germline V gene data show CDR1 as LGHDT and CDR2 as YNNKEL (reference sequence). V was clipped by 10 bases and J by 3 bases; unmatched bases: 17. CDR3 nucleotides: TGTGCCACCTGCCAAGGAGGGCTGGGACAGGTCTACAATGAGCAGTTCTTC. It translates to CATCQGGLGQVYNEQFF.